Below, 17 T cell receptor beta chains from the same sample are listed, as sequenced in a study of T cell responses to AZD1222 COVID-19 vaccine (dated by TCRdb to 2020 to 2023). According to the study, the label for this sample's time point signals: baseline before first vaccination. The library came from the immunoSEQ multiplex PCR assay. TCRdb's version of the immuneACCESS table is confined to in-frame rearrangements and falls short of the full clone set. An unresolved V gene accounts for under half of the shortfall where checked; the remainder is of unknown origin. Present in this sample are about 120,000 clones, roughly 87% of which were seen just once. The ten largest clones represent roughly 7.4% of the sample. The sample was peripheral blood, taken on day 0 of AZD1222 vaccination. The receptors derive from an adult in good health.

This sequence joins TRBV7-3 and TRBJ1-2; D might be TRBD1 (5 bases). Germline V gene sequence: CDR1 SGHTA, CDR2 FQGTGA. Trimming shortened V by 1 base and J by 4 bases, and 22 bases separated the two germline ends. The CDR3 sequence is 18 residues long. CDR3 region: CASSLIGRERQGVYGYTF. The CDR3 nucleotides are TGTGCCAGCAGCTTAATCGGTCGGGAAAGGCAGGGTGTCTATGGCTACACCTTC.

This chain links TRBV25-1 with TRBJ2-5; D might be TRBD2 (5 bases). CDR3 length: 9 residues. The germline V gene has CDR1 MGHDK and CDR2 SYGVNS. The V gene lost 11 bases and the J gene lost 4 bases, with 5 bases spanning the gap. CDR3 protein: CAAGETQYF. For the CDR3, the DNA is TGTGCCGCGGGAGAGACCCAGTACTTC.

The chain couples TRBV29-1 to TRBJ2-7; TRBD2 might be the D (5 bases). The germline V gene has CDR1 SQVTM and CDR2 ANQGSEA. This CDR3 is built from 11 residues. Trimming shortened V by 4 bases and J by 3 bases, and 7 bases separated the two germline ends. The chain's CDR3 is CSVARDYEQYF. DNA for the CDR3: TGCAGCGTTGCTCGGGACTACGAGCAGTACTTC.

The chain is built from TRBV5-1 and TRBJ2-7, with D perhaps being TRBD1 or TRBD2 (5 bases each). Trimming took 1 base from V and 2 from J, leaving 10 bases between them. This CDR3 spans 14 amino acids. The germline V gene has CDR1 SGHRS and CDR2 YFSETQ. The CDR3 loop is CASSLRDEPYEQYF. CDR3 sequence (DNA): TGCGCCAGCAGCTTGAGGGACGAGCCCTACGAGCAGTACTTC.

Written as DNA, the CDR3 is TGTGCCAGCAGTTTGCAACAGGGGGAACATCGGTACACCTTC. The encoded protein is CASSLQQGEHRYTF. The chain uses TRBV28 and TRBJ1-2, with 8 bases that match TRBD1. CDR1 and CDR2 (germline): MDHEN, SYDVKM. The V gene end was trimmed by 3 bases and the J gene end by 11 bases; junction bases not matched to a gene: 11. CDR3 size: 14 residues.

V and J are TRBV2 and TRBJ1-2, with 8 bases aligning to TRBD1. V was clipped by 6 bases and J by 2 bases; unmatched bases: 8. CDR1 and CDR2 from the germline V gene are SNHLY and FYNNEI. This CDR3 spans 15 amino acids. The CDR3 is CASRGTGAENYGYTF. DNA of the CDR3: TGTGCCAGCAGGGGGACAGGAGCGGAAAACTATGGCTACACCTTC.

This clone was found once. This chain joins TRBV15 and TRBJ2-4; TRBD2 matches 8 bases. After removal of 0 bases from V and 0 bases from J, the junction contained 7 bases not matched to a gene. Germline-derived CDR1 and CDR2 are LNHNV and YYDKDF (reference sequence). The CDR3 contains 18 residues. The CDR3 nucleotides are TGTGCCACCAGCAGAGAGTCGAGCGGGAGATTAGCCAAAAACATTCAGTACTTC. Translated, it gives CATSRESSGRLAKNIQYF.

This sequence joins TRBV25-1 and TRBJ2-1; D ambiguous. The V end was cut by 6 bases, the J end by 6 bases, with 6 bases between. The length of the CDR3 is 11 residues. Germline V lookup: CDR1 MGHDK, CDR2 SYGVNS. CDR3 loop: CASSPGNEQFF. Here the CDR3 DNA reads TGTGCCAGCAGCCCGGGCAATGAGCAGTTCTTC.

The V call is TRBV11-3, the J call TRBJ2-3; 11 nucleotides align to TRBD2. V shed 1 base and J 4 bases; nucleotides not matched to a gene: 7. CDR1 and CDR2 (germline): SGHNT, YENEEA. The CDR3 is made up of 17 amino acids. CDR3 sequence (DNA): TGTGCCAGCAGCTTAGGGTCTAGCGGGGGGAGCGCAGATACGCAGTATTTT. It translates to CASSLGSSGGSADTQYF.

This clone occurred a few times. The J gene is TRBJ1-5, the V gene TRBV5-5; no firm D call. CDR1 and CDR2 from the germline V gene are SGHKS and YYEKEE (reference sequence). This CDR3 spans 13 amino acids. V gave up 4 bases and J gave up 6 bases, with 11 bases separating them. For the CDR3, the DNA is TGTGCCAGCAGCCTTCTGGTGGCTCAGCCCCAGCATTTT. It yields the protein CASSLLVAQPQHF. The whole variable domain, remainder taken from reference TRBV5-5 and TRBJ1-5, is DAGVTQSPTHLIKTRGQQVTLRCSPISGHKSVSWYQQVLGQGPQFIFQYYEKEERGRGNFPDRFSARQFPNYSSELNVNALLLGDSALYLCASSLLVAQPQHFGDGTRLSIL.

The table lists this clone with a few counts. The chain couples TRBV5-6 to TRBJ1-3; D is perhaps TRBD1 (5 bases). From germline, CDR1 is SGHDT and CDR2 YYEEEE. Trimming shortened V by 5 bases and J by 1 base, and 13 bases separated the two germline ends. This CDR3 is 15 amino acids long. The CDR3 nucleotides read TGTGCCAGCAGAAGTTTCGGGGGATCTGGAAACACCATATATTTT. The encoded protein is CASRSFGGSGNTIYF.

CDR3 in DNA: TGTGCCTGCACCCTAGGGGGGGCGTTCTACAATGAGCAGTTCTTC. Amino acid sequence: CACTLGGAFYNEQFF. The rearrangement joins TRBV9 to TRBJ2-1, with D possibly TRBD2 on 7 matching bases. Trimming left V 10 bases short and J 3 bases short, with 20 bases between. The V gene's germline CDR1 is SGDLS and CDR2 YYNGEE. This CDR3 has 15 residues.

The rearrangement uses TRBV30 and TRBJ1-5, with D possibly TRBD1 on 5 matching bases. The germline V gene encodes CDR1 GTSNPN and CDR2 SVGIG (reference sequence). V was shortened by 4 bases and J by 5 bases, with 12 bases between the two germline ends. The length of the CDR3 is 13 residues. DNA for the CDR3: TGTGCCTGGACCCTGGCGGGGGATCAGCCCCAGCATTTT. It yields the protein CAWTLAGDQPQHF.

This chain links TRBV2 with TRBJ2-7; D perhaps matches TRBD2 (5 bases). This CDR3 comprises 15 residues. Germline values: CDR1 SNHLY, CDR2 FYNNEI. Trimming stripped 2 bases from V and 3 bases from J, with 14 bases between. The CDR3 coding sequence is TGTGCCAGCAGTGAATTAGGTAGGAGGAACTACGAGCAGTACTTC. The encoded protein is CASSELGRRNYEQYF.

The V gene is TRBV21-1, the J gene TRBJ1-4; the table gives TRBD1 as D, unverified against the DNA. TRBV21-1 is flagged as a pseudogene. The CDR3 covers 17 residues. The DNA for the CDR3 is TGTGCCAGCAGCAAAGGGATTCCAGGGCGTCTTGGTGAAAAACTGTTTTTT. Translating it yields CASSKGIPGRLGEKLFF.

CDR3: CASSQEWPGRGDEQFF. In DNA form, the CDR3 reads TGTGCCAGCAGCCAAGAATGGCCGGGACGCGGCGATGAGCAGTTCTTC. The chain is built from TRBV4-2 and TRBJ2-1; D might be TRBD1 or TRBD2, each matching 5 bases. The CDR3 spans 16 residues. V gave up 0 bases and J gave up 8 bases, with 17 bases separating them. CDR1 and CDR2 from the germline V gene are LGHNA and YNFKEQ.

This clone was picked up a small number of times. The chain carries TRBV30 and TRBJ2-2; D is possibly TRBD1 or TRBD2 (5 bases each). The CDR3 spans 15 residues. Trimming cost V 0 bases and J 5 bases, with 13 bases left between them. The V gene's germline CDR1 is GTSNPN and CDR2 SVGIG (reference sequence). This CDR3 is CAWSVGDRKTGELFF. Written as DNA, the CDR3 is TGTGCCTGGAGTGTGGGAGACAGAAAAACCGGGGAGCTGTTTTTT. The whole variable domain, remainder taken from reference TRBV30 and TRBJ2-2, is SQTIHQWPATLVQPVGSPLSLECTVEGTSNPNLYWYRQAAGRGLQLLFYSVGIGQISSEVPQNLSASRPQDRQFILSSKKLLLSDSGFYLCAWSVGDRKTGELFFGEGSRLTVL.